These 8 T cell receptor beta chains were all obtained from the same sample, sequenced in a study of blood T cell repertoires in COVID-19. The table came from immunoSEQ multiplex PCR; TCRdb's copy has only in-frame clones and leaves some out. The table includes over 200,000 clones, around 83% detected once. The sequenced sample consisted of peripheral blood. Source of these receptors: a man at least 80 years old with acute or convalescent COVID-19.

The gene calls are TRBV18 and TRBJ2-5, with a weak D call TRBD2 (6 bases). Germline CDR1 reads KGHSH; CDR2 reads LQKENI. CDR3 length: 18 residues. Trimming shortened V by 0 bases and J by 4 bases, and 21 bases separated the two germline ends. CDR3 loop: CASSPPIRSGGTGETQYF. CDR3 sequence (DNA): TGTGCCAGCTCACCACCAATTCGGTCCGGAGGGACGGGAGAGACCCAGTACTTC.

The V gene is TRBV28, the J gene TRBJ1-5; D is possibly TRBD1 (5 bases). CDR1 MDHEN and CDR2 SYDVKM come from the germline V gene. Trimming took off 4 bases at V and 4 bases at J, with 17 bases between the two ends. The CDR3 loop spans 16 amino acids. The DNA for the CDR3 is TGTGCCAGCAGTTCAGTAACCGGGACTTCTAATCAGCCCCAGCATTTT. Translation gives CASSSVTGTSNQPQHF.

The J gene is TRBJ1-5, the V gene TRBV19, with TRBD1 identical over 7 bases. The germline V gene has CDR1 LNHDA and CDR2 SQIVND (reference sequence). The CDR3 totals 15 residues. Trimming removed 5 bases from V and 7 bases from J; junction bases left unmatched: 11. This CDR3 reads CASSAETGSIQPQHF. The DNA for the CDR3 is TGTGCCAGTAGTGCCGAGACAGGGTCGATCCAGCCCCAGCATTTT.

The rearrangement uses TRBV5-1 and TRBJ2-6; D remains ambiguous. The germline V gene has CDR1 SGHRS and CDR2 YFSETQ. Trimming left V 0 bases short and J 0 bases short, with 10 bases between. The CDR3 covers 17 residues. CDR3 in DNA: TGCGCCAGCAGCTTGGAGGCGGTACTCTCTGGGGCCAACGTCCTGACTTTC. Translation gives CASSLEAVLSGANVLTF. The full variable domain, completed using reference TRBV5-1 and TRBJ2-6, is KAGVTQTPRYLIKTRGQQVTLSCSPISGHRSVSWYQQTPGQGLQFLFEYFSETQRNKGNFPGRFSGRQFSNSRSEMNVSTLELGDSALYLCASSLEAVLSGANVLTFGAGSRLTVL.

This chain uses TRBV9 with TRBJ2-5, with 9 bases identical to TRBD1. Germline lookup yields CDR1 SGDLS and CDR2 YYNGEE. The CDR3 runs to 14 residues. Trimming cost V 4 bases and J 1 base; bases outside gene matches: 2. The CDR3 protein is CASSLGQGQETQYF. CDR3 sequence (DNA): TGTGCCAGCAGCCTGGGACAGGGCCAAGAGACCCAGTACTTC.

V gene TRBV6-5 combines with J gene TRBJ1-2, with 7 bases fitting TRBD1. CDR3 size: 13 residues. From germline, CDR1 is MNHEY and CDR2 SVGAGI. The V gene end was trimmed by 6 bases and the J gene end by 5 bases; junction bases not matched to a gene: 6. The CDR3 DNA follows: TGTGCCAGCAGCCTTGACAGGGAATATGGCTACACCTTC. The encoded protein is CASSLDREYGYTF.

The CDR3 is CASSLGTGGLGETQYF. In nucleotides, the CDR3 is TGCGCCAGCAGCTTGGGGACAGGGGGTCTAGGGGAGACCCAGTACTTC. V and J are TRBV5-1 and TRBJ2-5; TRBD1 matches 10 bases. CDR3 size: 16 residues. Germline assignment: CDR1 SGHRS and CDR2 YFSETQ. Losses at the gene ends were 0 bases for V and 5 bases for J; bases not matched to a gene: 7.

The chain couples TRBV5-5 to TRBJ2-3; 9 nucleotides match TRBD1. The germline V gene has CDR1 SGHKS and CDR2 YYEKEE (reference sequence). Losses at the gene ends were 4 bases for V and 0 bases for J; bases not matched to a gene: 6. This CDR3 spans 16 amino acids. The DNA of the CDR3 is TGTGCCAGCAGCAAAACAGGGGGCCTAAGCACAGATACGCAGTATTTT. It codes for CASSKTGGLSTDTQYF. Combining the CDR3 with reference TRBV5-5 and TRBJ2-3 gives the whole variable domain DAGVTQSPTHLIKTRGQQVTLRCSPISGHKSVSWYQQVLGQGPQFIFQYYEKEERGRGNFPDRFSARQFPNYSSELNVNALLLGDSALYLCASSKTGGLSTDTQYFGPGTRLTVL.